The rows below give T cell receptor beta chains drawn from one sample of a study of cytomegalovirus exposure and HLA in healthy donors. The method was immunoSEQ multiplex PCR; TCRdb's version includes in-frame clones alone and lacks a portion of them. The table records 250,000 to 350,000 clones, 85% to 90% of them present only once. The sequenced material came from PBMCs. The receptor set was obtained from a woman between 18 and 29 years old in good health and CMV-seronegative. CDR3s include the opening cysteine and the closing phenylalanine or tryptophan. Fields, in order: D gene, J gene, V gene, clone size, CDR3 protein, CDR3 DNA. D genes are given only for firm matches. Size values are once, few and many counts, or a class for expanded clones, and some rows have none.

-,TRBJ2-5,TRBV10-1,-,CASSERVGAGETQYF,TGCGCCAGCAGTGAGAGAGTAGGGGCCGGGGAGACCCAGTACTTC
TRBD2,TRBJ2-1,TRBV6-4,-,CASSPSSGGSYEQFF,TGTGCCAGCAGTCCCTCTAGCGGGGGGTCGTATGAGCAGTTCTTC
TRBD2,TRBJ2-7,TRBV6-5,-,CASSYSGGPYEQYF,TGTGCCAGCAGTTACAGCGGGGGGCCCTACGAGCAGTACTTC
TRBD2,TRBJ2-1,TRBV7-9,-,CSSSPGLAGGYNEQFF,TGTTCCAGCAGCCCCGGACTAGCGGGGGGGTACAATGAGCAGTTCTTC
-,TRBJ2-7,TRBV21-1,-,CASSKEPSHEQYF,TGTGCCAGCAGCAAAGAACCTAGCCACGAGCAGTACTTC
TRBD2,TRBJ2-7,TRBV7-2,-,CASSLRGGGNEQYF,TGTGCCAGCAGCTTAAGAGGCGGGGGAAACGAGCAGTACTTC
-,TRBJ1-3,TRBV6-6,-,CASRRDPNSGNTIYF,TGTGCCAGCAGGCGGGATCCCAATTCTGGAAACACCATATATTTT
-,TRBJ2-5,TRBV7-3,-,CASSSGNQETQYF,TGTGCCAGCTCCTCGGGTAATCAAGAGACCCAGTACTTC
TRBD1,TRBJ1-1,TRBV10-3,-,CAISESGQGYTEAFF,TGTGCCATCAGTGAGTCTGGACAGGGGTACACTGAAGCTTTCTTT
-,TRBJ2-1,TRBV7-7,once,CASSPAQGRGNEQFF,TGTGCCAGCAGCCCCGCTCAGGGCAGGGGCAATGAGCAGTTCTTC
-,TRBJ2-5,TRBV27,-,CASSLQGTAPLRQYF,TGTGCCAGCAGTTTACAGGGGACGGCTCCTCTGCGGCAGTACTTC
-,TRBJ1-1,TRBV11-2,-,CASSFNVMNTEAFF,TGTGCCAGCAGCTTTAATGTAATGAACACTGAAGCTTTCTTT
-,TRBJ2-5,TRBV11-2,-,CASNADPGKETQYF,TGTGCCAGCAACGCGGACCCAGGGAAAGAGACCCAGTACTTC
TRBD1,TRBJ1-1,TRBV9,-,CASSDGGTGAHTEAFF,TGTGCCAGCAGCGATGGGGGGACAGGGGCCCACACTGAAGCTTTCTTT
TRBD2,TRBJ2-3,TRBV11-2,-,CASSLDGGGATDTQYF,TGTGCCAGCAGCTTAGACGGCGGGGGGGCCACAGATACGCAGTATTTT
TRBD1,TRBJ2-5,TRBV11-3,-,CASSSQGEETQYF,TGTGCCAGCAGCTCTCAGGGGGAAGAGACCCAGTACTTC
TRBD2,TRBJ2-5,TRBV6-5,-,CASRLTSAQETQYF,TGTGCCAGCAGGTTGACTAGCGCTCAAGAGACCCAGTACTTC
TRBD1,TRBJ1-2,TRBV25-1,-,CASGSQGGYGYTF,TGTGCCAGCGGTAGCCAGGGGGGCTATGGCTACACCTTC
-,TRBJ1-1,TRBV5-6,-,CASSVLSAPTSDNTEAFF,TGTGCCAGCAGCGTACTATCCGCTCCTACGAGTGACAACACTGAAGCTTTCTTT
-,TRBJ2-1,TRBV10-1,-,CASSEGTASYNEQFF,TGCGCCAGCAGTGAGGGGACTGCCTCCTACAATGAGCAGTTCTTC
-,TRBJ2-1,TRBV7-3,-,CASSLSRGPTNEQFF,TGTGCCAGCAGCTTATCTCGAGGGCCGACCAATGAGCAGTTCTTC
-,TRBJ2-1,TRBV6-5,-,CASSWDNNEQFF,TGTGCCAGCAGTTGGGACAACAATGAGCAGTTCTTC
-,TRBJ2-3,TRBV5-8,-,CASSSRSWFGTDTQYF,TGTGCCAGCAGCTCAAGGAGTTGGTTCGGCACAGATACGCAGTATTTT
-,TRBJ1-3,TRBV18,-,CASSPLPGRDTSGNTIYF,TGTGCCAGCTCACCCCTCCCCGGCCGGGACACTTCTGGAAACACCATATATTTT
TRBD2,TRBJ2-7,TRBV13,-,CASSPMTSGGADEQYF,TGTGCCAGCAGCCCCATGACTAGCGGGGGGGCCGACGAGCAGTACTTC
TRBD1,TRBJ2-7,TRBV10-2,-,CASSLQGPTNYEQYF,TGCGCCAGCAGCCTACAGGGGCCCACAAACTACGAGCAGTACTTC
TRBD1,TRBJ1-4,TRBV10-1,-,CASKRRDSRDRGLPATNEKLFF,TGCGCCAGCAAACGTCGAGACAGCCGGGACAGGGGATTACCTGCAACTAATGAAAAACTGTTTTTT
TRBD2,TRBJ2-1,TRBV11-3,-,CASSPRGPLAGGPNEQFF,TGTGCCAGCAGCCCACGCGGGCCTCTAGCGGGGGGGCCCAATGAGCAGTTCTTC
-,TRBJ1-2,TRBV27,-,CASSLAGHGGYTF,TGTGCCAGCAGTTTAGCGGGGCACGGTGGCTACACCTTC
TRBD2,TRBJ2-1,TRBV27,-,CASSPASGINEQFF,TGTGCCAGCAGTCCCGCTAGCGGTATCAATGAGCAGTTCTTC
-,TRBJ1-1,TRBV19,-,CASSTARDTEAFF,TGTGCCAGTAGTACCGCTCGGGACACTGAAGCTTTCTTT
-,TRBJ2-3,TRBV5-4,few,CASSLGLEPRNTDTQYF,TGTGCCAGCAGCTTGGGTCTAGAGCCTCGGAACACAGATACGCAGTATTTT
TRBD2,TRBJ2-1,TRBV4-1,-,CASSQVAGDEQFF,TGCGCCAGCAGCCAAGTCGCGGGGGATGAGCAGTTCTTC
-,TRBJ2-3,TRBV6-4,-,CASSAQGSADTQYF,TGTGCCAGCAGTGCTCAGGGATCGGCAGATACGCAGTATTTT
-,TRBJ2-3,TRBV5-1,-,CASSFSGTSTDTQYF,TGCGCCAGCAGCTTTTCCGGGACTAGCACAGATACGCAGTATTTT
-,TRBJ2-3,TRBV5-4,-,CASSNRRPERGDTQCF,TGTGCCAGCAGCAACCGGAGGCCGGAGCGTGGAGATACGCAGTGTTTT
-,TRBJ1-1,TRBV6-5,-,CASSYSYPGNTEAFF,TGTGCCAGCAGTTACTCGTACCCGGGGAACACTGAAGCTTTCTTT
-,TRBJ2-2,TRBV1,-,CTPGQGASGELFF,TGCACGCCGGGACAGGGGGCTTCCGGGGAGCTGTTTTTT
TRBD1,TRBJ1-4,TRBV7-9,-,CASSYSRGLGATNEKLFF,TGTGCCAGCAGCTACAGCAGGGGGCTGGGGGCAACTAATGAAAAACTGTTTTTT
TRBD1,TRBJ1-2,TRBV5-4,-,CASSRQGTNYGYTF,TGTGCCAGCAGCCGACAGGGGACTAACTATGGCTACACCTTC
TRBD1,TRBJ2-1,TRBV29-1,-,CSVEGWAGGYYNEQFF,TGCAGCGTTGAAGGCTGGGCAGGGGGCTACTACAATGAGCAGTTCTTC
TRBD2,TRBJ2-7,TRBV18,few,CASSTGGEQYF,TGTGCCAGCTCAACGGGGGGCGAGCAGTACTTC
TRBD2,TRBJ2-1,TRBV5-4,-,CASSLGLAGMNEQFF,TGTGCCAGCAGCTTGGGACTAGCGGGGATGAATGAGCAGTTCTTC
TRBD1,TRBJ2-7,TRBV9,-,CASSTTIGTGGLGRNEQYF,TGTGCCAGCAGCACGACGATTGGGACAGGGGGTCTAGGTAGGAACGAGCAGTACTTC
-,TRBJ2-7,TRBV7-9,-,CSSSFQTDPYEQYF,TGTTCCAGCAGCTTCCAGACAGACCCCTACGAGCAGTACTTC
-,TRBJ2-7,TRBV5-1,-,CASSLHSSSYEQYF,TGCGCCAGCAGCTTGCACAGTAGCTCCTACGAGCAGTACTTC
-,TRBJ1-2,TRBV5-1,once,CASSLGEEGYTF,TGCGCCAGCAGCTTGGGGGAGGAAGGCTACACCTTC
-,TRBJ2-7,TRBV7-9,-,CASSSLAEQYF,TGTGCCAGCAGCTCGCTGGCCGAGCAGTACTTC
TRBD2,TRBJ2-5,TRBV5-4,-,CASSLRGLAVQETQYF,TGTGCCAGCAGCTTGAGGGGACTAGCGGTCCAAGAGACCCAGTACTTC
-,TRBJ2-7,TRBV11-3,once,CASSPAEGREQYF,TGTGCCAGCAGCCCAGCGGAGGGCCGCGAGCAGTACTTC
TRBD1,TRBJ1-2,TRBV9,-,CASSVTRVGTDAGYTF,TGTGCCAGCAGCGTAACAAGGGTGGGGACAGACGCAGGCTACACCTTC
-,TRBJ2-5,TRBV4-2,-,CASSYTVGGTKETQYF,TGTGCCAGCAGCTATACGGTAGGGGGTACGAAGGAGACCCAGTACTTC
TRBD1,TRBJ1-1,TRBV9,-,CASSVEGTVTEAFF,TGTGCCAGCAGCGTAGAAGGGACAGTCACTGAAGCTTTCTTT
TRBD1,TRBJ2-3,TRBV5-1,-,CASRQGGISTDTQYF,TGCGCCAGTCGACAGGGGGGAATCAGCACAGATACGCAGTATTTT
TRBD1,TRBJ2-7,TRBV7-6,-,CASSPSDRGSYEQYF,TGTGCCAGCAGCCCGTCGGACAGGGGCTCCTACGAGCAGTACTTC
TRBD2,TRBJ2-5,TRBV29-1,-,CSVELAGHQETQYF,TGCAGCGTTGAATTAGCGGGACACCAAGAGACCCAGTACTTC
-,TRBJ2-7,TRBV7-9,-,CASSSPGYGSAYEQYF,TGTGCCAGCAGCTCCCCAGGATATGGGTCTGCCTACGAGCAGTACTTC
TRBD1,TRBJ1-2,TRBV7-3,-,CASSLGTGDYGYTF,TGTGCCAGCAGCCTCGGGACAGGGGATTATGGCTACACCTTC
-,TRBJ1-6,TRBV7-9,-,CSSSDPTIRLHF,TGTTCCAGCAGCGACCCCACGATCAGGCTCCACTTT